The 2 T cell receptor beta chains below come from one sample, sequenced in a study of tumor and adjacent non-tumor tissue in lung cancer. No cell sorting was done before RNA was extracted from the tissue. Distant lung tissue was collected more than 3 cm away from the tumor edge. Three rounds of nested PCR, following a modified ARM-PCR protocol, produced the TCRbeta library. From the multiplex PCR reads, TCRdb called clonotypes with MiXCR, one entry per CDR3 protein. The sample includes some 100,000 distinct CDR3 sequences, 80% of them seen just once. The material sequenced was distant non-tumor lung tissue. These receptors came from a man aged 55 to 70 with small cell lung cancer.

About this clonotype: A read error may produce the germline difference seen at one junction end. The rearrangement uses TRBV4-1 and TRBJ1-1, with D tentatively TRBD1 (6 bases). This CDR3 contains 15 residues. Germline CDR1 is MGHRA and CDR2 is YSYEKL. The CDR3 here is CASSPQLGANTEALF. CDR3 DNA sequence: TGTGCCAGCAGCCCACAGTTGGGGGCGAACACTGAAGCTTTATTT.

Points on this clonotype: One end of the junction fails to match germline, which may point to a read error. The V gene is TRBV6-5, the J gene TRBJ2-5; TRBD1 might be the D (6 bases). This CDR3 comprises 14 residues. Per the germline V gene, CDR1 is MNHEY and CDR2 is SVGAGI. The chain's CDR3 is CAIGFQTGQETQYF. The CDR3, as DNA: TGCGCCATCGGTTTCCAGACAGGCCAAGAGACCCAGTACTTC.